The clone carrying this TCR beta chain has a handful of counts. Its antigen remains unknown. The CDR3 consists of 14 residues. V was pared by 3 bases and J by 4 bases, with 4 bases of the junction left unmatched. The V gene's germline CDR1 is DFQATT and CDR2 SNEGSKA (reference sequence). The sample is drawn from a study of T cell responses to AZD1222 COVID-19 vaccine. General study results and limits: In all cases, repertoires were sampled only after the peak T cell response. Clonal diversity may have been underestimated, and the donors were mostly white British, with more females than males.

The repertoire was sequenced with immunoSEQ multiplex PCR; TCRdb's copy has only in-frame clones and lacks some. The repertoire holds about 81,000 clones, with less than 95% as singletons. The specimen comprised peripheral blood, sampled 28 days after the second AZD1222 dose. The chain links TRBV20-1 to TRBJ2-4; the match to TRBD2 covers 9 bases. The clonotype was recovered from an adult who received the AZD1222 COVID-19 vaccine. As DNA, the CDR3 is TGCAGTGCTAGTAGCGGGAGTTGGAAAAACATTCAGTACTTC. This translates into CSASSGSWKNIQYF.